The 32 T cell receptor beta chains reported below all come from one sample, sequenced in a study of cytomegalovirus exposure and HLA in healthy donors listed by TCRdb under 2017. Library creation used the immunoSEQ multiplex PCR assay. For the multiplex PCR, a mixture combining 60 forward primers for TCR Vbeta segments and 13 reverse primers for TCR Jbeta segments was used. TCRdb obtained this table from immuneACCESS and retained in-frame rearrangements with V and J assigned. These tables miss some clones; where compared with another copy, unresolved V genes account for less than half of the shortfall, and the remainder is unexplained. This sample gives 150,000 to 200,000 clones in total; around 84% of them show up just once. The top ten hold around 6% of the sample. Sequenced input: PBMCs. The receptors derive from a man aged 50-59 years in good health and CMV-seropositive.

The chain couples TRBV6-6 to TRBJ2-7, with TRBD1 matching 7 bases. The germline V gene has CDR1 MNHNY and CDR2 SVGAGI (reference sequence). This CDR3 spans 14 amino acids. V lost 6 bases to trimming and J lost 0 bases; unmatched junction nucleotides: 5. CDR3 bases: TGTGCCAGCAGGTACCGACAGGGCTCCTACGAGCAGTACGTC. It specifies CASRYRQGSYEQYV.

The chain has TRBV5-1 and TRBJ2-2; D gene unclear. The length of the CDR3 is 16 residues. V lost 2 bases, J lost 0 bases, and 11 bases lay in between. CDR1 and CDR2 from the germline V gene are SGHRS and YFSETQ. The CDR3 nucleotides read TGCGCCAGCAGCTTAACGGTGCTCTCGAACACCGGGGAGCTGTTTTTT. This translates into CASSLTVLSNTGELFF.

V gene TRBV9 combines with J gene TRBJ2-3, with a weak D call TRBD2 (6 bases). Germline CDR1 SGDLS, CDR2 YYNGEE. V lost 3 bases, J lost 6 bases, and 14 bases lay in between. The CDR3 contains 14 residues. The CDR3 coding sequence is TGTGCCAGCAGCGATCGGGGGACGGGGGATACGCAGTATTTT. Its protein product is CASSDRGTGDTQYF.

The gene calls are TRBV6-5 and TRBJ2-6; possibly TRBD2 for D (6 bases). The CDR3 is made up of 15 amino acids. Germline lookup yields CDR1 MNHEY and CDR2 SVGAGI. Trimming took off 8 bases at V and 0 bases at J, with 11 bases between the two ends. This CDR3 is CASSVGGSGANVLTF. The DNA for the CDR3 is TGTGCCAGCTCTGTCGGGGGCTCTGGGGCCAACGTCCTGACTTTC.

This sequence joins TRBV27 and TRBJ2-1; TRBD2 agrees at 14 bases. CDR3 length equals 13 residues. The V segment lost 3 bases and the J segment 15 bases; nucleotides outside the gene matches: 4. Germline CDR1 and CDR2: MNHEY and SMNVEV (reference sequence). The CDR3 is CASSLTSGGAGFF. CDR3 DNA: TGTGCCAGCAGTTTGACTAGCGGGGGGGCCGGGTTCTTC.

As DNA, the CDR3 is TGTGCCAGCAGCTTGTACGGGGGAGAACAGCCCCAGCATTTT. This encodes CASSLYGGEQPQHF. The chain joins TRBV5-5 to TRBJ1-5; possible D gene TRBD1, 5 bases. V dropped 1 base and J dropped 7 bases, with 12 bases sitting between them. CDR3 length: 14 residues. Germline lookup yields CDR1 SGHKS and CDR2 YYEKEE (reference sequence).

The chain uses TRBV12-5 and TRBJ2-2, with 7 bases lining up with TRBD2. V was pared by 0 bases and J by 2 bases, with 9 bases of the junction left unmatched. The length of the CDR3 is 18 residues. Germline CDR1 and CDR2: LGHNT and FRNRAP. The CDR3 is CASGLVAGTKQNTGELFF. The CDR3 region has the DNA TGTGCTAGTGGTTTGGTAGCGGGGACGAAACAAAACACCGGGGAGCTGTTTTTT.

This clone has a single count. The V and J genes are TRBV6-6 and TRBJ1-5; 8 nucleotides match TRBD1. V dropped 2 bases and J dropped 2; count of bases not matched to a gene: 5. The CDR3 length is 16 residues. Germline CDR1 MNHNY, CDR2 SVGAGI (reference sequence). CDR3 DNA: TGTGCCAGCAGTTACGGGCAGGGGGCTGGCAATCAGCCCCAGCATTTT. Its translation is CASSYGQGAGNQPQHF.

The genes are TRBV11-2 and TRBJ2-3, with 7 bases that match TRBD2. Germline lookup yields CDR1 SGHAT and CDR2 FQNNGV. The CDR3 is 13 amino acids. Losses at the gene ends were 5 bases for V and 6 bases for J; bases not matched to a gene: 5. The CDR3 sequence: CASSRPGGDTQYF. CDR3 nucleotide sequence: TGTGCCAGCAGCCGCCCCGGGGGGGATACGCAGTATTTT.

This chain links TRBV6-5 with TRBJ2-7; 10 bases agree with TRBD2. This CDR3 has 13 amino acids. Trimming took 7 bases from V and 3 from J; bases not matched to a gene: 3. The germline CDR1 and CDR2 sequences are MNHEY and SVGAGI. The CDR3 is CASNKRGGYEQYF. CDR3 in DNA: TGTGCCAGCAATAAGCGGGGGGGCTACGAGCAGTACTTC.

The table lists this clone with a count of one. The chain employs TRBV9 and TRBJ1-2; tentative D call: TRBD1 (6 bases). Trimming shortened V by 7 bases and J by 2 bases, and 9 bases separated the two germline ends. Germline V lookup: CDR1 SGDLS, CDR2 YYNGEE. The CDR3 is 12 amino acids. CDR3 in DNA: TGTGCCAGCCTGGACAGAAACTATGGCTACACCTTC. It translates to CASLDRNYGYTF.

The rearrangement joins TRBV6-1 to TRBJ2-7, with 12 nucleotides matching TRBD1. J lost 3 bases, V lost 6 bases, and 3 bases had no gene match. In germline, CDR1 is MNHNS, CDR2 SASEGT. The CDR3 is made up of 14 amino acids. The CDR3 region is CASRGTGGSYEQYF. In DNA, the CDR3 is TGTGCCAGCAGGGGGACAGGGGGCAGCTACGAGCAGTACTTC.

This chain connects TRBV7-2 to TRBJ1-2, with TRBD1 as a possible D gene (6 bases). In germline, CDR1 is SGHTA, CDR2 FQGNSA. This CDR3 has 16 amino acids. V dropped 0 bases and J dropped 2 bases, with 13 bases sitting between them. Here the CDR3 DNA reads TGTGCCAGCAGCTTAGCGGCGACAGGAACGAACTATGGCTACACCTTC. Translating it yields CASSLAATGTNYGYTF.

V usage is TRBV6-1 and J usage is TRBJ2-7; TRBD1 matches at 10 bases. CDR1 is MNHNS, CDR2 SASEGT, per germline. With V trimmed by 5 bases and J by 0 bases, 1 base remained unmatched. The CDR3 is 14 residues long. The CDR3 sequence: CASSWTGGSYEQYV. CDR3 coding DNA: TGTGCCAGCAGTTGGACAGGGGGCTCCTACGAGCAGTACGTC.

This clone has just one count. The chain combines TRBV18 with TRBJ2-7; D unresolved. The CDR3 totals 12 residues. CDR1 KGHSH and CDR2 LQKENI come from the germline V gene. The germline V and J ends were trimmed by 2 bases and 3 bases, with 5 bases remaining between them. The CDR3, as DNA: TGTGCCAGCTCACCAACCGGCTACGAGCAGTACTTC. This translates into CASSPTGYEQYF.

Here the CDR3 reads CAISFGTNGYTF. The CDR3 region has the DNA TGTGCCATCAGTTTCGGGACAAACGGCTACACCTTC. V gene TRBV10-3 combines with J gene TRBJ1-2, with D perhaps TRBD1 (6 bases). The ends were cut back, 5 bases at V and 8 bases at J, with 12 bases in the middle. Germline CDR1 ENHRY, CDR2 SYGVKD. This CDR3 comprises 12 residues.

Remarks on this clone: Other DNA sequences within the sample encode an identical CDR3. The rearrangement joins TRBV6-4 to TRBJ2-7; a possible D gene is TRBD2 (5 bases). The V gene's germline CDR1 is MRHNA and CDR2 SNTAGT. V dropped 0 bases and J dropped 4 bases, with 16 bases sitting between them. The CDR3 has 16 residues. CDR3 bases: TGTGCCAGCAGTGACTCGAAGGACCAACCGGGGTACGAGCAGTACGTC. Translation gives CASSDSKDQPGYEQYV.

Comment on this clone: Other DNA sequences of this sample code for an identical CDR3. The chain recombines TRBV20-1 with TRBJ2-3; no reliable D call. Germline V gene data show CDR1 as DFQATT and CDR2 as SNEGSKA (reference sequence). This CDR3 is 11 amino acids long. Trimming took off 6 bases at V and 5 bases at J, with 9 bases between the two ends. CDR3 DNA sequence: TGCAGTGCCTCCTACTTAGATACGCAGTATTTT. This encodes CSASYLDTQYF.

The chain joins TRBV6-1 to TRBJ1-2; TRBD1 might be the D (6 bases). CDR1 is MNHNS, CDR2 SASEGT, per germline. The CDR3 loop spans 14 amino acids. The V and J ends lost 4 bases and 4 bases respectively, with 13 bases between them. The CDR3 bases are TGTGCCAGCAGTGCGGACAGCGCGGGCTATGGCTACACCTTC. Amino acid sequence: CASSADSAGYGYTF.

The chain joins TRBV9 to TRBJ1-2; D gene ambiguous. CDR1 SGDLS and CDR2 YYNGEE come from the germline V gene. The V end lost 2 bases, the J end lost 6 bases, and 11 bases lay between the germline ends. This CDR3 is built from 13 residues. The CDR3, as DNA: TGTGCCAGCAGCGTTGGAGAGGGCGATGGCTACACCTTC. Protein: CASSVGEGDGYTF.

V is TRBV11-1 and J is TRBJ1-1; D gene ambiguous. V was shortened by 2 bases and J by 1 base, with 17 bases between the two germline ends. The germline V gene has CDR1 SGHAT and CDR2 FQDESV (reference sequence). The CDR3 runs to 17 residues. The CDR3 coding sequence is TGTGCCAGCAGCTTACGGTATGGGCTTTCGAAGAACACTGAAGCTTTCTTT. This sequence encodes CASSLRYGLSKNTEAFF.

The chain employs TRBV6-5 and TRBJ2-1; 10 bases fit TRBD1. Germline lookup yields CDR1 MNHEY and CDR2 SVGAGI. The ends lost 6 bases at V and 14 bases at J; junction bases unmatched: 4. This CDR3 is built from 11 residues. The CDR3, as DNA: TGTGCCAGCAGGGCCGGGACAGGGGAGTTCTTC. Translated, it gives CASRAGTGEFF.

The genes are TRBV28 and TRBJ1-3, with TRBD1 matching over 7 bases. This CDR3 contains 15 residues. The junction had 9 bases not matched to a gene; V was cut back by 5 bases and J by 5 bases. Germline assignment: CDR1 MDHEN and CDR2 SYDVKM. The CDR3 DNA is TGTGCCAGCAGTGCCCAGGGGGGTCTGAGAAACACCATATATTTT. Its protein is CASSAQGGLRNTIYF.

The rearrangement uses TRBV28 and TRBJ2-7, with 7 bases aligning to TRBD2. Germline V gives CDR1 MDHEN, CDR2 SYDVKM. This CDR3 contains 15 residues. With V trimmed by 6 bases and J by 6 bases, 14 bases remained unmatched. This CDR3 reads CASSPWASGASEQYF. The CDR3 region has the DNA TGTGCCAGCAGCCCCTGGGCTAGCGGCGCCTCCGAGCAGTACTTC.

The CDR3, as DNA: TGTGCCAGCAGCTTAGGCAGGGCCATAAATGAAAAACTGTTTTTT. This codes for CASSLGRAINEKLFF. The rearrangement joins TRBV7-2 to TRBJ1-4; the D gene is possibly TRBD1 (5 bases). CDR1 and CDR2 (germline): SGHTA, FQGNSA. CDR3 length equals 15 residues. V lost 1 base, J lost 5 bases, and 11 bases lay in between. Drawing the rest from reference TRBV7-2 and TRBJ1-4, the complete variable domain is GAGVSQSPSNKVTEKGKDVELRCDPISGHTALYWYRQSLGQGLEFLIYFQGNSAPDKSGLPSDRFSAERTGGSVSTLTIQRTQQEDSAVYLCASSLGRAINEKLFFGSGTQLSVL.

This clone came up many times. The V gene is TRBV21-1, the J gene TRBJ2-7; the tabulated D call, TRBD1, remains unverified against the DNA. TRBV21-1 is noted as a pseudogene. The CDR3 contains 16 residues. CDR3 region: CASSNPGQGAGYEQYV. In DNA, the CDR3 is TGTGCCAGCAGCAACCCGGGACAGGGGGCTGGATACGAGCAGTACGTC.

The chain uses TRBV27 and TRBJ1-1; D remains unclear. Trimming left V 2 bases short and J 0 bases short, with 7 bases between. Per the germline V gene, CDR1 is MNHEY and CDR2 is SMNVEV (reference sequence). CDR3 size: 14 residues. CDR3 loop: CASSLKSMNTEAFF. In DNA form, the CDR3 reads TGTGCCAGCAGTTTAAAGTCTATGAACACTGAAGCTTTCTTT.

The chain combines TRBV29-1 with TRBJ2-3, with 9 nucleotides matching TRBD1. This CDR3 comprises 16 residues. V lost 2 bases, J lost 6 bases, and 12 bases stayed unmatched. Germline-derived CDR1 and CDR2 are SQVTM and ANQGSEA. The CDR3 sequence: CSVERAGTGYRDTQYF. The CDR3 DNA follows: TGCAGCGTTGAACGGGCCGGGACAGGGTACAGGGATACGCAGTATTTT.

V gene TRBV7-2 combines with J gene TRBJ2-3; D call uncertain. V lost 2 bases to trimming and J lost 5 bases, with 8 bases between them. CDR3 length equals 13 residues. Germline loops: CDR1 SGHTA, CDR2 FQGNSA. In DNA form, the CDR3 reads TGTGCCAGCAGCTTATTCGAGAGAGATACGCAGTATTTT. Its translation is CASSLFERDTQYF.

V gene TRBV2 combines with J gene TRBJ2-7, with TRBD1 identical over 8 bases. Germline-derived CDR1 and CDR2 are SNHLY and FYNNEI. The ends lost 8 bases at V and 5 bases at J; junction bases unmatched: 11. This CDR3 is 14 amino acids long. The CDR3 DNA sequence: TGTGCCAGCGGGGAAGTGACAGGGGTGAACGAGCAGTACTTC. This sequence encodes CASGEVTGVNEQYF.

The chain uses TRBV7-9 and TRBJ1-1; 7 bases map to TRBD1. Per the germline V gene, CDR1 is SEHNR and CDR2 is FQNEAQ (reference sequence). The CDR3 covers 13 residues. With 4 bases clipped from V and 10 bases from J, the junction kept 9 bases outside the gene matches. The CDR3 DNA reads TGTGCCAGCAGCTCCCGGGACAGCGCAGGAGCTTTCTTT. The encoded protein is CASSSRDSAGAFF.

This chain uses TRBV5-6 with TRBJ1-5, with 11 bases lining up with TRBD1. This CDR3 comprises 18 residues. V dropped 5 bases and J dropped 2; count of bases not matched to a gene: 12. Looked up from germline, CDR1 is SGHDT and CDR2 is YYEEEE. The CDR3 protein is CASSPWTGGAMGNQPQHF. As DNA, the CDR3 is TGTGCCAGCAGTCCATGGACAGGGGGCGCGATGGGCAATCAGCCCCAGCATTTT.